Below are 21 T cell receptor beta chains sequenced from a single sample in a study of T cells after yellow fever vaccination. TCRdb itself ran the 5' RACE reads through MiXCR, one entry per CDR3 protein. The sample carries roughly 400,000 distinct CDR3 sequences, around 20% recorded once. The specimen comprised PBMCs, sampled before the yellow fever booster vaccination. Receptors originate from a man between 18 and 29 years old who received the YFV17D yellow fever vaccine.

This clonotype showed up just a few times. V gene TRBV15 combines with J gene TRBJ2-3, with 10 bases lining up with TRBD1. This CDR3 is 14 amino acids long. Germline-derived CDR1 and CDR2 are LNHNV and YYDKDF (reference sequence). V shed 5 bases, J shed 5 bases, and the junction held 4 bases outside the gene matches. For the CDR3, the DNA is TGTGCCACCAGCCGGACAGGGGGAGAAGATACGCAGTATTTT. It codes for CATSRTGGEDTQYF.

The table lists this clonotype with a few counts. This sequence joins TRBV5-1 and TRBJ1-1; D is unclear. Between the trimmed V and J ends, which lost 2 bases and 0 bases, there was a span of 14 bases. Per the germline V gene, CDR1 is SGHRS and CDR2 is YFSETQ. This CDR3 has 16 amino acids. The CDR3 sequence: CASSLNERSMNTEAFF. DNA of the CDR3: TGCGCCAGCAGCTTAAACGAGCGCAGTATGAACACTGAAGCTTTCTTT.

The chain links TRBV5-1 to TRBJ2-3; D unclear. V dropped 4 bases and J dropped 4 bases, with 10 bases sitting between them. This CDR3 is built from 13 residues. Germline-derived CDR1 and CDR2 are SGHRS and YFSETQ. CDR3 DNA sequence: TGCGCCAGCAGCACGCTTGGGCCAGATACGCAGTATTTT. It translates to CASSTLGPDTQYF.

The chain links TRBV6-1 to TRBJ2-5, with 9 positions matching TRBD1. Trimming removed 5 bases from V and 5 bases from J; junction bases left unmatched: 6. CDR1 and CDR2 (germline): MNHNS, SASEGT. This CDR3 region has 14 residues. The CDR3 region has the DNA TGTGCCAGCAGTCACAGGGGGCTGGGGGAGACCCAGTACTTC. Translating gives CASSHRGLGETQYF.

This clonotype was found a few times. Written as DNA, the CDR3 is TGTGCCAGCAGTCTCCTCTCAGGGGGTCCCATTGAGCAGTACTTC. It translates to CASSLLSGGPIEQYF. This chain uses TRBV27 with TRBJ2-7; 7 bases agree with TRBD1. From germline, CDR1 is MNHEY and CDR2 SMNVEV (reference sequence). This CDR3 comprises 15 residues. The V gene end was trimmed by 5 bases and the J gene end by 7 bases; junction bases not matched to a gene: 14.

CDR3 protein: CASSLGPRPVYGYTF. The CDR3, as DNA: TGTGCCAGCAGCTTAGGTCCCCGGCCTGTCTATGGCTACACCTTC. The chain joins TRBV11-2 to TRBJ1-2, with no clear D. This CDR3 has 15 amino acids. Germline V gene sequence: CDR1 SGHAT, CDR2 FQNNGV. V lost 1 base and J 4 bases, leaving 13 bases between the germline ends.

This clonotype showed up many times. The rearrangement links TRBV12-3 or TRBV12-4 to TRBJ2-5, with a tentative D call TRBD2 (6 bases). CDR3 size: 14 residues. Deletions cut 3 bases from V and 1 base from J, with 9 bases between. The CDR3 nucleotides are TGTGCCAGCAGTTTCCGGGGGACCCAAGAGACCCAGTACTTC. Protein sequence: CASSFRGTQETQYF.

This clonotype was counted only a few times. The chain recombines TRBV12-3 or TRBV12-4 with TRBJ2-3; D call uncertain. This CDR3 region has 13 residues. V was trimmed by 8 bases and J by 1 base, leaving 10 bases between them. CDR3 residues: CASGLTGTDTQYF. The CDR3 DNA follows: TGTGCCAGCGGTCTGACCGGCACAGATACGCAGTATTTT.

CDR3 loop: CASSKRAGELFF. CDR3 coding DNA: TGTGCCAGCAGTAAGAGGGCCGGGGAGCTGTTTTTT. The chain has TRBV7-9 and TRBJ2-2, with D possibly TRBD2 on 5 matching bases. The CDR3 is 12 amino acids. The V and J ends lost 6 bases and 6 bases respectively, with 8 bases between them. The germline CDR1 and CDR2 sequences are SEHNR and FQNEAQ (reference sequence).

V gene TRBV20-1 combines with J gene TRBJ1-4; 7 bases are a match to TRBD1. Per the germline V gene, CDR1 is DFQATT and CDR2 is SNEGSKA (reference sequence). The CDR3 loop spans 14 amino acids. The trim removed 1 base at V and 8 bases at J, leaving 7 bases unmatched. The DNA of the CDR3 is TGCAGTGCTAGAGGACCGACAGGGACCGAAAAACTGTTTTTT. It codes for CSARGPTGTEKLFF.

The chain joins TRBV6-5 to TRBJ1-5; tentative D call: TRBD1 (6 bases). The length of the CDR3 is 13 residues. CDR1 and CDR2 (germline): MNHEY, SVGAGI. V lost 7 bases, J lost 6 bases, and 13 bases lay in between. The CDR3, as DNA: TGTGCCAGCACTCAGGGGTATAGTCAGCCCCAGCATTTT. Amino acids: CASTQGYSQPQHF.

This clonotype was counted ten times or more. This chain links TRBV29-1 with TRBJ2-4, with a weak D call TRBD1 (6 bases). This CDR3 comprises 13 residues. CDR1 and CDR2 (germline): SQVTM, ANQGSEA. Trimming pared 5 bases from V and 3 bases from J, leaving 11 bases between. DNA for the CDR3: TGCAGCGTTACCCCAGGGGTCAAAAACATTCAGTACTTC. Translation: CSVTPGVKNIQYF. Combining the CDR3 with reference TRBV29-1 and TRBJ2-4 gives the whole variable domain SAVISQKPSRDICQRGTSLTIQCQVDSQVTMMFWYRQQPGQSLTLIATANQGSEATYESGFVIDKFPISRPNLTFSTLTVSNMSPEDSSIYLCSVTPGVKNIQYFGAGTRLSVL.

The chain couples TRBV7-9 to TRBJ2-2; TRBD1 matches 7 bases. V lost 4 bases, J lost 0 bases, and 5 bases stayed unmatched. CDR1 is SEHNR, CDR2 FQNEAQ, per germline (reference sequence). CDR3 length equals 16 residues. The CDR3: CASSWWTGTNTGELFF. The CDR3 DNA is TGTGCCAGCAGCTGGTGGACAGGAACGAACACCGGGGAGCTGTTTTTT.

This clonotype was observed a few times. The rearrangement joins TRBV28 to TRBJ2-4; unclear D gene. The germline gives CDR1 MDHEN, CDR2 SYDVKM. This CDR3 has 17 residues. The ends were cut back, 6 bases at V and 0 bases at J, with 18 bases in the middle. The CDR3 DNA sequence: TGTGCCAGCAGCCTCAATTCAGTCAGATCAGCCAAAAACATTCAGTACTTC. It is translated as CASSLNSVRSAKNIQYF.

The chain carries TRBV28 and TRBJ1-2; D unclear. The V gene lost 5 bases and the J gene lost 5 bases, with 15 bases spanning the gap. CDR3 length: 14 residues. Germline CDR1 is MDHEN and CDR2 is SYDVKM. In DNA, the CDR3 is TGTGCCAGCAGTCTTTATGAAATCAATTATGGCTACACCTTC. Amino acids: CASSLYEINYGYTF.

The chain joins TRBV23-1 to TRBJ2-7; D gene ambiguous. TRBV23-1 is known as an ORF, though its function is uncertain. Trimming took 7 bases from V and 2 from J, leaving 12 bases between them. The CDR3 length is 13 residues. The CDR3, as DNA: TGCGCCAGCAATCAGAGCAGAACCTACGAGCAGTACGTC. This gives the protein CASNQSRTYEQYV.

This sequence joins TRBV7-8 and TRBJ2-1; D might be TRBD1 (5 bases). The germline V and J ends were trimmed by 5 bases and 7 bases, with 12 bases remaining between them. CDR3 length equals 13 residues. Germline V gene lookup returns CDR1 SGHVS and CDR2 FQNEAQ. The CDR3 sequence: CASSGRVSNEQFF. DNA of the CDR3: TGTGCCAGCAGCGGCAGGGTTTCGAATGAGCAGTTCTTC.

V gene TRBV7-9 combines with J gene TRBJ1-4; 7 positions agree with TRBD1. The ends lost 5 bases at V and 8 bases at J; junction bases unmatched: 5. The CDR3 contains 13 residues. Germline V gene sequence: CDR1 SEHNR, CDR2 FQNEAQ (reference sequence). The CDR3: CASSTPTGEKLFF. The DNA of the CDR3 is TGTGCCAGCAGCACCCCGACAGGGGAAAAACTGTTTTTT.

V gene TRBV5-5 combines with J gene TRBJ2-7; the D gene is possibly TRBD1 (6 bases). Germline loops: CDR1 SGHKS, CDR2 YYEKEE (reference sequence). This CDR3 contains 14 residues. Between the trimmed V and J ends, which lost 5 bases and 1 base, there was a span of 13 bases. CDR3 loop: CASSSRQGSYEQYV. DNA of the CDR3: TGTGCCAGCAGTTCTCGTCAGGGGTCCTACGAGCAGTACGTC.

The chain carries TRBV5-1 and TRBJ2-3; 9 nucleotides align to TRBD1. V was clipped by 3 bases and J by 3 bases; unmatched bases: 8. Germline loops: CDR1 SGHRS, CDR2 YFSETQ. There are 16 residues in the CDR3. The CDR3 region has the DNA TGCGCCAGCAGCTCACCGACAGGGGGTAGAACAGATACGCAGTATTTT. This gives the protein CASSSPTGGRTDTQYF.

V usage is TRBV7-9 and J usage is TRBJ2-2; D might be TRBD2 (5 bases). V lost 7 bases and J 6 bases, leaving 18 bases between the germline ends. Germline assignment: CDR1 SEHNR and CDR2 FQNEAQ (reference sequence). The CDR3 covers 15 residues. CDR3 residues: CASILSGIIAGELFF. CDR3 in DNA: TGTGCCAGCATCCTCTCGGGGATTATAGCCGGGGAGCTGTTTTTT.